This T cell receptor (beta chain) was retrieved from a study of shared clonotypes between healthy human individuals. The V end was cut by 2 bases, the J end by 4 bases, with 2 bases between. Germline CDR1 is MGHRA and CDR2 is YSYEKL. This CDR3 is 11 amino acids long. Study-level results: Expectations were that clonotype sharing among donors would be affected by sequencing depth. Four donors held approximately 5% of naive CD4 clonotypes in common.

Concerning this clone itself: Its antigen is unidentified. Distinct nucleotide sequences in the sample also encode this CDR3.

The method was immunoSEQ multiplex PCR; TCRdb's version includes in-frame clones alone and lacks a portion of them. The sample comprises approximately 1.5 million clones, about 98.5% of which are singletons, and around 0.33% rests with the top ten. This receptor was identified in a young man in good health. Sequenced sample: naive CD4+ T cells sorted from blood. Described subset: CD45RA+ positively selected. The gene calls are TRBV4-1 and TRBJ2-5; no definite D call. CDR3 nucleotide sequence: TGCGCCAGCAGCCAACGAGAGACCCAGTACTTC. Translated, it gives CASSQRETQYF.